This TCR beta chain appears in the sequencing data of a study of tumor-infiltrating lymphocytes in primary liver carcinoma. Findings and caveats of the study: Present in all five tumor regions were only about 7-25% of the top clones. Tumor-adjacent and tumor-blood pairs shared less of their repertoires than tumor region pairs shared.

With 6 bases clipped from V and 6 bases from J, the junction kept 13 bases outside the gene matches. Germline CDR1 reads SGHDN; CDR2 reads FVKESK. The CDR3 spans 16 residues. About this clonotype itself: Its antigen is not identified.

Production of TCR beta cDNA used approximately 0.45 ug total RNA together with a constant-region primer. Libraries for TCR beta were built through three nested multiplex PCR rounds, which together made up a slightly modified ARM-PCR procedure. Forward primers for TRBV1-TRBV30 and a C-beta reverse primer served the first two PCR rounds, at approximately 10 cycles each. Via MiXCR, TCRdb re-called the multiplex PCR reads, giving one row per CDR3 protein. The data hold more than 85,000 distinct CDR3 sequences, with approximately 78% observed a single time. Unsorted bulk tissue of about 20-32 mg yielded co-extracted RNA and DNA.

V and J are TRBV14 and TRBJ2-1, with 8 bases aligning to TRBD2. Sequences were obtained from liver tumor tissue from sampling region 3. The sample's subset: tumor region T3, left-lateral pole. This sequence was found in a man aged 35 to 55 with primary liver carcinoma and hepatitis B virus infection. The CDR3 protein is CASSAIAGWVSNEQFF. CDR3 nucleotides: TGTGCCAGCAGTGCCATAGCGGGATGGGTGAGCAATGAGCAGTTCTTC.